This TCR beta chain was captured by sequencing in a study of molecular identifiers for immune sequencing clone quantification. General observations from the study: Clonotypes topping 20 RNA copies carried over 97% of effector molecules but under 1% of naive ones.

The CD8+CD4-CCR7+CD45RA+ phenotype defined the sorted naive CD8 T cells. TCRdb re-analysed the PCR reads in MiXCR, keeping a single row per CDR3 protein. The sample lists under 350,000 distinct CDR3 sequences, roughly 23% occurring once. CDR3 length equals 17 residues. Trimming took 4 bases from V and 4 from J; bases not matched to a gene: 8. The germline V gene encodes CDR1 LGHDT and CDR2 YNNKEL (reference sequence). Notes on this clonotype: Its antigen is not known.

This TCR was sampled from a human donor in good health. Some libraries in this study had Jurkat cell RNA spiked in. The sample taken for sequencing was naive CD8+ T cells from blood, with Jurkat cell RNA spiked in. This sample's subset: FACS-sorted CD8+CD4-CCR7+CD45RA+ naive T cells. The gene calls are TRBV3-1 and TRBJ1-4; TRBD1 aligns across 11 bases. The CDR3 nucleotides read TGTGCCAGCAGCCCTCCGGGACAGGGGGTAAATAATGAAAAACTGTTTTTT. It specifies CASSPPGQGVNNEKLFF.